This TCR beta chain emerged from a study of blood T cell repertoires in COVID-19. Study information: The analysed material was cDNA or gDNA that came from T cells, B-cell-depleted T cells, or PBMCs.

CDR1 and CDR2 (germline): SGHTA, FQGTGA. The CDR3 spans 16 residues. Losses at the gene ends were 5 bases for V and 5 bases for J; bases not matched to a gene: 10. Across about 22 US areas, participants ranged in age from roughly 18 to 95 years. Each recovered donor of Cohort 3 presented with two negative PCRs, clearance, or symptom resolution. Original data processing: For nucleated cells, counts were estimated from reference gene primer amplification. The repertoire was sequenced with immunoSEQ multiplex PCR; TCRdb's copy has only in-frame clones and lacks some. Clonal size and the V and J genes are those of that table, whereas D and trimming came from the DNA. This table holds about 230,000 clones, 85% to 90% found once.

The sequence came from a man aged 18 to 29 who had recovered from COVID-19. The sequenced sample consisted of PBMCs or T cells enriched from blood (not recorded which). The chain recombines TRBV7-3 with TRBJ2-3; 10 bases match TRBD1. CDR3 residues: CASSPSGTGAGDTQYF. The DNA for the CDR3 is TGTGCCAGCAGCCCCTCCGGGACAGGGGCCGGAGATACGCAGTATTTT.